The 6 T cell receptor beta chains below come from one sample, sequenced in a study of blood T cell repertoires in COVID-19. TCRdb keeps only in-frame clones here, not all; method: immunoSEQ multiplex PCR. The data hold around 100,000 clones, with around 90% observed a single time. The sample consisted of peripheral blood. The receptor set was obtained from a human donor with active COVID-19. The donor label of this sample is uncertain.

The chain is built from TRBV6-5 and TRBJ2-7, with TRBD1 identical over 8 bases. Germline trimming cut 6 bases from V and 4 bases from J; bases unmatched to any gene: 11. This CDR3 is 15 amino acids long. Per the germline V gene, CDR1 is MNHEY and CDR2 is SVGAGI. The CDR3 is CASSLGQGPGYEQYF. In DNA form, the CDR3 reads TGTGCCAGCAGCTTAGGACAGGGCCCTGGATACGAGCAGTACTTC.

The rearrangement uses TRBV19 and TRBJ2-7, with D possibly matching TRBD1 (7 bases). From germline, CDR1 is LNHDA and CDR2 SQIVND (reference sequence). V lost 3 bases and J lost 4, with 13 bases in between. CDR3 length equals 14 residues. In DNA form, the CDR3 reads TGTGCCAGTAGTATGGGGGCAGGGGGGTACGAGCAGTACTTC. It is translated as CASSMGAGGYEQYF.

This chain uses TRBV7-6 with TRBJ2-2; D gene unclear. This CDR3 has 14 residues. Deletions cut 2 bases from V and 4 bases from J, with 8 bases between. From germline, CDR1 is SGHVS and CDR2 FNYEAQ. CDR3 in amino acids: CASSLSGPTGELFF. In DNA form, the CDR3 reads TGTGCCAGCAGCTTATCCGGTCCCACCGGGGAGCTGTTTTTT.

The chain uses TRBV6-2 or TRBV6-3 and TRBJ2-5; possible D gene TRBD1, 6 bases. The CDR3 contains 14 residues. V was clipped by 6 bases and J by 9 bases, with 20 bases between them. The germline V gene has CDR1 MNHEY and CDR2 SVGEGT. The CDR3 region has the DNA TGTGCCAGCAGCCCCGGACAGAGGGTGGTGGCCCAGTACTTC. This codes for CASSPGQRVVAQYF.

This sequence joins TRBV4-3 and TRBJ2-7; 7 bases are a match to TRBD2. With 3 bases clipped from V and 7 bases from J, the junction kept 12 bases outside the gene matches. The CDR3 is made up of 15 amino acids. Germline CDR1 reads LGHNA; CDR2 reads YSLEER. The CDR3 bases are TGCGCCAGCAGCCAGGGTGGGGACTACCCCAGGGAGCAGTACTTC. It translates to CASSQGGDYPREQYF.

The V gene is TRBV2, the J gene TRBJ1-4; D gene ambiguous. Trimming took 7 bases from V and 7 from J, leaving 10 bases between them. This CDR3 comprises 12 residues. Germline CDR1 and CDR2: SNHLY and FYNNEI. The CDR3 coding sequence is TGTGCCAGCAAGAGGGCCACTGAAAAACTGTTTTTT. Protein sequence: CASKRATEKLFF.